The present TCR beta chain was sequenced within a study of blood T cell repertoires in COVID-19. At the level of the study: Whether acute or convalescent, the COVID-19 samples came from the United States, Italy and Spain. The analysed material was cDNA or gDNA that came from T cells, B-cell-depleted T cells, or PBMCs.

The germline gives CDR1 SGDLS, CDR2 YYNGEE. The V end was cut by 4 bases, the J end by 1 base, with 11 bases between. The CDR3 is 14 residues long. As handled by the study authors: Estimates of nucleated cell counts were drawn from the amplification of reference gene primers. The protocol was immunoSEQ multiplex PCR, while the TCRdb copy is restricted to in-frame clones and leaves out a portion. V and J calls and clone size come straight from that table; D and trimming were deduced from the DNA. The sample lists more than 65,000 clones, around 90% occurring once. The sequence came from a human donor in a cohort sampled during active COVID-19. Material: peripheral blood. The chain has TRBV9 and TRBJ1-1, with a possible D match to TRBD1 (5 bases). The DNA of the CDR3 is TGTGCCAGCAGCCCGGTGACAGCGAACACTGAAGCTTTCTTT. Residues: CASSPVTANTEAFF.